Following are 6 T cell receptor beta chains from one sample sequenced in a study of blood T cell repertoires in COVID-19 (dated by TCRdb to about 2020). Library construction relied on the immunoSEQ multiplex PCR assay. This immuneACCESS table, as held by TCRdb, lists in-frame sequences with V and J called but not all clones. Of the missing ones, under half trace to an unresolved V gene in checked studies; the others have no known cause. Recorded for this sample are about 50,000 clones; about nine tenths of them occurred a single time. The biggest ten clones account for more than 2% of the sample. The sequenced sample consisted of peripheral blood. These receptors were collected from a woman over 75 with COVID-19, enrolled during active disease.

This chain uses TRBV7-2 with TRBJ1-5; TRBD1 might be the D (6 bases). There are 15 residues in the CDR3. CDR1 is SGHTA, CDR2 FQGNSA, per germline. V was pared by 6 bases and J by 1 base, with 13 bases between. In DNA form, the CDR3 reads TGTGCCAGCAGTCGACAGGTTCAAAGCAATCAGCCCCAGCATTTT. Translation: CASSRQVQSNQPQHF.

The chain is built from TRBV7-9 and TRBJ1-2, with D possibly being TRBD1 (6 bases). Germline V gene sequence: CDR1 SEHNR, CDR2 FQNEAQ (reference sequence). Trimming left V 4 bases short and J 1 base short, with 10 bases between. The CDR3 length is 14 residues. CDR3 loop: CASSSTGVNYGYTF. DNA of the CDR3: TGTGCCAGCAGCTCGACAGGTGTTAACTATGGCTACACCTTC. Together with reference TRBV7-9 and TRBJ1-2, the CDR3 gives the full variable domain: DTGVSQNPRHKITKRGQNVTFRCDPISEHNRLYWYRQTLGQGPEFLTYFQNEAQLEKSRLLSDRFSAERPKGSFSTLEIQRTEQGDSAMYLCASSSTGVNYGYTFGSGTRLTVV.

The V call is TRBV9, the J call TRBJ2-1; D call uncertain. The V and J ends lost 1 base and 0 bases respectively, with 5 bases between them. Germline V gene sequence: CDR1 SGDLS, CDR2 YYNGEE. CDR3 length: 14 amino acids. The CDR3 loop is CASSVSSSYNEQFF. The CDR3 coding sequence is TGTGCCAGCAGCGTAAGTAGCTCCTACAATGAGCAGTTCTTC.

This chain joins TRBV10-3 and TRBJ2-4; 8 positions agree with TRBD1. Losses at the gene ends were 4 bases for V and 3 bases for J; bases not matched to a gene: 5. The CDR3 extends over 15 amino acids. CDR1 ENHRY and CDR2 SYGVKD come from the germline V gene. CDR3 bases: TGTGCCATCAGTGCGTCTGACAGGGGCAAAAACATTCAGTACTTC. It encodes CAISASDRGKNIQYF.

This sequence joins TRBV3-1 (or the pseudogene TRBV3-2) and TRBJ1-2; 9 nucleotides line up with TRBD1. The J segment lost 5 bases and the V segment lost 3 bases, leaving 7 bases of the junction unmatched. Germline V gene data show CDR1 as LGHDT and CDR2 as YNNKEL (reference sequence). The CDR3 is 15 amino acids. For the CDR3, the DNA is TGTGCCAGCAGCCATGGAGGACAGGGGAATTATGGCTACACCTTC. Translation gives CASSHGGQGNYGYTF.

V and J are TRBV27 and TRBJ2-1; D not certain. The ends were cut back, 3 bases at V and 5 bases at J, with 14 bases in the middle. The CDR3 contains 15 residues. Germline V gives CDR1 MNHEY, CDR2 SMNVEV (reference sequence). The CDR3 region has the DNA TGTGCCAGCAGTTTCCGGGTTACACCCGACAATGAGCAGTTCTTC. It codes for CASSFRVTPDNEQFF.